The clone carrying this T cell receptor (beta chain) was observed many times. Its matching antigen is unknown. This sample was included in a study of T cell repertoires in cytomegalovirus infection. As for the study in general: CMV infection together with matching HLA type was indicated by public TCR beta signatures.

V was cut by 5 bases and J by 4 bases, with 12 bases left in between. Germline CDR1 reads SGHVS; CDR2 reads FNYEAQ. The CDR3 sequence is 14 residues long. The study's findings and limits: Ex vivo responses were dominated by HLA-C-restricted CMV-specific TCR beta clonotypes. Summed public TCR beta family frequency identified CMV carriers bearing the relevant HLA.

TCRdb reanalysed the reads using MiXCR and keeps one entry per CDR3 protein. The sample records almost 500,000 distinct CDR3 sequences, approximately 11% being singletons. This sequence was found in a human donor in good health (CMV status not recorded). Some clones in this sample may be carry-over from other donors' samples. Source material: PBMCs. The chain recombines TRBV7-6 with TRBJ1-5; tentative D call: TRBD1 (5 bases). CDR3 region: CASSPRQGNQPQHF. DNA for the CDR3: TGTGCCAGCAGCCCCAGGCAGGGAAATCAGCCCCAGCATTTT. Together with reference TRBV7-6 and TRBJ1-5, the CDR3 gives the full variable domain: GAGVSQSPRYKVTKRGQDVALRCDPISGHVSLYWYRQALGQGPEFLTYFNYEAQQDKSGLPNDRFSAERPEGSISTLTIQRTEQRDSAMYRCASSPRQGNQPQHFGDGTRLSIL.